This is a list of T cell receptor beta chains from one sample in a study of T-cell memory formation after mild COVID-19. TCRdb ran MiXCR on the 5' RACE reads and lists one entry per CDR3 protein. This repertoire shows some 150,000 distinct CDR3 sequences, roughly 19% found once; its top ten account for about 2%. The sequenced sample consisted of PBMCs or a T cell subset sorted from them (not recorded which). These receptors came from an adult woman who had mild COVID-19 (a few samples of this study predate the infection). Cell type and time point are not known. Each CDR3 is given with its conserved first and last residue. D genes are given only for firm matches. Rows may omit the clone size; those that give it use once, few, many or a size class.

>TRBV5-8|TRBJ2-7|-|few
TGTGCCAGCAGCCGAACCTCCTCCTACGAGCAGTACTTC
CASSRTSSYEQYF
>TRBV7-2|TRBJ2-1|TRBD2|-
TGTGCCAGCAGCTCACTAGCGGGGAGGTGGAATGAGCAGTTCTTC
CASSSLAGRWNEQFF
>TRBV18|TRBJ1-1|-|few
TGTGCCAGCTCACCCCATAGCCCTGAAGCTTTCTTT
CASSPHSPEAFF
>TRBV12-5|TRBJ1-5|-|-
TGTGCTAGTGGCGGATTCAATCAGACCCAGCATTTT
CASGGFNQTQHF
>TRBV24-1|TRBJ2-3|TRBD1|few
TGTGCCACCAGTGACCTCGTCCGGGACAGGGGGCCAGATACGCAGTATTTT
CATSDLVRDRGPDTQYF
>TRBV6-2/TRBV6-3|TRBJ1-1|-|-
TGTGCCAGCAGAGCTACAGGAGCAGGAAAAGCTTTCTTT
CASRATGAGKAFF
>TRBV12-3/TRBV12-4|TRBJ2-5|-|-
TGTGCCAGCAGTTTTGGGGTTATGGAGACCCAGTACTTC
CASSFGVMETQYF
>TRBV6-5|TRBJ1-4|-|-
TGTGCCAGCAGTTACTCAGGGGGAGCTAATGAAAAACTGTTTTTT
CASSYSGGANEKLFF
>TRBV7-9|TRBJ1-2|-|-
TGTGCCAGCAGCCCTATGTTGGGGGCAGGGACGAGAGGCTACACCTTC
CASSPMLGAGTRGYTF
>TRBV7-2|TRBJ1-2|TRBD1|-
TGTGCCAGCAGCCGGCTGCTGAGGGACAGGGAGATAAGTGGCTACACCTTC
CASSRLLRDREISGYTF
>TRBV6-5|TRBJ1-6|-|-
TGTGCCAGCAGTTACTCCGGAAGCCATTCACCCCTCCACTTT
CASSYSGSHSPLHF
>TRBV24-1|TRBJ2-1|-|few
TGTGCCACCAGTGATCGCCCAGGGGCAAGGGGCCGTTACAATGAGCAGTTCTTC
CATSDRPGARGRYNEQFF
>TRBV4-1|TRBJ2-7|-|few
TGCGCCAGCAGCCAATTCCCGGACAGAGACTACGAGCAGTACTTC
CASSQFPDRDYEQYF